Listed below are T cell receptor beta chains from one sample, sequenced in a study of cytomegalovirus exposure and HLA in healthy donors. Profiled with immunoSEQ multiplex PCR; TCRdb holds only in-frame clones, not every one. The sample has 74,000 or so clones; about 71% are singletons. Sequencing was done on a sample of PBMCs. These receptors all come from a woman aged 40 to 49 in good health and CMV-seronegative. Each CDR3 is given with its conserved first and last residue. The order of the fields is J gene, D gene, V gene, CDR3 protein. A D gene is named only where the DNA matches it firmly.

j_call: NA; d_call: NA; v_call: TRBV6-5; cdr3_aa: CASGTSTSRLEQFF
j_call: TRBJ2-1; d_call: NA; v_call: TRBV5-1; cdr3_aa: CASSLVREAYNEQFF
j_call: TRBJ2-3; d_call: NA; v_call: TRBV19; cdr3_aa: CASSMRRQGRVVDTQYF
j_call: TRBJ2-3; d_call: TRBD2; v_call: TRBV4-2; cdr3_aa: CASSQGGLADTQYF
j_call: TRBJ2-7; d_call: NA; v_call: TRBV7-3; cdr3_aa: CASSLSPSYEQYF
j_call: TRBJ2-7; d_call: NA; v_call: TRBV6-1; cdr3_aa: CASSSSGLLYQQYF
j_call: TRBJ1-2; d_call: NA; v_call: TRBV6-4; cdr3_aa: CASSDGGNYGYTF
j_call: TRBJ1-3; d_call: NA; v_call: TRBV14; cdr3_aa: CASSPTRGYGNTIYF
j_call: TRBJ2-3; d_call: TRBD1; v_call: TRBV6-5; cdr3_aa: CASSSGQGAEDTQYF
j_call: TRBJ2-1; d_call: TRBD1; v_call: TRBV27; cdr3_aa: CASSSGTGAYNEQFF
j_call: TRBJ1-1; d_call: TRBD1; v_call: TRBV14; cdr3_aa: CASSHFDRDTEAFF
j_call: TRBJ2-5; d_call: NA; v_call: TRBV18; cdr3_aa: CASSQGFGETQYF
j_call: TRBJ1-4; d_call: TRBD1; v_call: TRBV19; cdr3_aa: CASGRPPGQGIEKLFF
j_call: TRBJ1-6; d_call: NA; v_call: TRBV2; cdr3_aa: CASSEVGANSPLHF
j_call: TRBJ1-3; d_call: NA; v_call: TRBV25-1; cdr3_aa: CASRRGGDPFSGNTIYF
j_call: TRBJ2-7; d_call: NA; v_call: TRBV11-1; cdr3_aa: CASSSGGSVYEQYF
j_call: TRBJ2-7; d_call: TRBD2; v_call: TRBV5-1; cdr3_aa: CASSLAGDSNEQYF
j_call: TRBJ1-1; d_call: NA; v_call: TRBV15; cdr3_aa: CATSRSGVSTEAFF
j_call: TRBJ2-3; d_call: NA; v_call: TRBV5-1; cdr3_aa: CASSLGARSSTDTQYF
j_call: TRBJ2-2; d_call: TRBD1; v_call: TRBV18; cdr3_aa: CASSPQGAPGELFF
j_call: TRBJ1-1; d_call: NA; v_call: TRBV30; cdr3_aa: CAWSGGMGEAFF
j_call: TRBJ1-1; d_call: NA; v_call: TRBV6-5; cdr3_aa: CAIQMGASFGTEAFF
j_call: TRBJ1-1; d_call: NA; v_call: TRBV6-5; cdr3_aa: CASSYRSGMNTEAFF
j_call: TRBJ2-3; d_call: TRBD2; v_call: TRBV5-4; cdr3_aa: CASSPRTSGRTDTQYF
j_call: TRBJ2-7; d_call: TRBD2; v_call: TRBV29-1; cdr3_aa: CSVEPSGTYEQYF
j_call: TRBJ2-1; d_call: TRBD2; v_call: TRBV15; cdr3_aa: CATSTLAGSSYNEQFF
j_call: TRBJ1-4; d_call: TRBD1; v_call: TRBV30; cdr3_aa: CAWSLTGGKLFF
j_call: TRBJ1-1; d_call: NA; v_call: TRBV15; cdr3_aa: CATSRDMRVTEAFF
j_call: TRBJ2-1; d_call: TRBD2; v_call: TRBV9; cdr3_aa: CASSVDGRARLF
j_call: TRBJ1-2; d_call: TRBD1; v_call: TRBV5-6; cdr3_aa: CASSLAQAGGYGYTF
j_call: TRBJ1-2; d_call: NA; v_call: TRBV5-5; cdr3_aa: CASSFDQGYGYTF
j_call: TRBJ2-5; d_call: TRBD1; v_call: TRBV15; cdr3_aa: CATSPGQGEETQYF
j_call: TRBJ2-2; d_call: NA; v_call: TRBV7-8; cdr3_aa: CASSLSGHPGDTGELFF
j_call: TRBJ2-1; d_call: NA; v_call: TRBV5-1; cdr3_aa: CASSPGGQKAYNEQFF
j_call: TRBJ2-2; d_call: NA; v_call: TRBV21-1; cdr3_aa: CASTCGGPTGELFF
j_call: TRBJ2-2; d_call: NA; v_call: TRBV5-1; cdr3_aa: CASTPGGSNTGELFF
j_call: TRBJ2-3; d_call: NA; v_call: TRBV11-2; cdr3_aa: CASSLGVGVLDTQYF
j_call: TRBJ2-3; d_call: TRBD2; v_call: TRBV30; cdr3_aa: CAWSTSGGAADTQYF
j_call: TRBJ2-7; d_call: NA; v_call: TRBV5-1; cdr3_aa: CASSLAVGSSYEQYF
j_call: TRBJ2-1; d_call: TRBD2; v_call: TRBV4-1; cdr3_aa: CASSQDGGGGAGLEQFF
j_call: TRBJ2-1; d_call: NA; v_call: TRBV7-3; cdr3_aa: CASSWTGTTNNEQFF
j_call: TRBJ2-7; d_call: NA; v_call: TRBV10-3; cdr3_aa: CAIREGALVGQYF
j_call: TRBJ1-5; d_call: NA; v_call: TRBV19; cdr3_aa: CASGGDQPQHF
j_call: TRBJ2-7; d_call: NA; v_call: TRBV19; cdr3_aa: CASSMRWREGQYF
j_call: TRBJ2-7; d_call: NA; v_call: TRBV12-5; cdr3_aa: CASAQDRNYEQYF
j_call: TRBJ2-3; d_call: NA; v_call: TRBV5-1; cdr3_aa: CASSWAPGSGSTDTQYF
j_call: TRBJ1-4; d_call: NA; v_call: TRBV7-6; cdr3_aa: CASSFPPRGLTSTNEKLFF
j_call: TRBJ2-4; d_call: NA; v_call: TRBV6-5; cdr3_aa: CASSNRHLAKNIQYF
j_call: TRBJ2-1; d_call: TRBD2; v_call: TRBV9; cdr3_aa: CASSVGGSVGNEQFF
j_call: TRBJ2-3; d_call: TRBD2; v_call: TRBV7-6; cdr3_aa: CASSPGGSTDTQYF
j_call: TRBJ1-1; d_call: NA; v_call: TRBV6-5; cdr3_aa: CASSYQGWAFF
j_call: TRBJ1-5; d_call: NA; v_call: TRBV7-2; cdr3_aa: CASSSQVDQPQHF
j_call: TRBJ2-6; d_call: NA; v_call: TRBV2; cdr3_aa: CASSEMFWLRPGANVLTF
j_call: TRBJ1-1; d_call: NA; v_call: TRBV2; cdr3_aa: CASSRGGLNTEAFF